A selection of T cell receptor beta chains follows, all from one sample in a study of OX40 agonist ivuxolimab in advanced cancers. The assay was immunoSEQ multiplex PCR, and TCRdb's table has in-frame clones only and misses some. The sample yields over 5,500 clones, less than 70% seen once. The sample in question was CD4+ or CD8+ T cells sorted from blood, obtained in a trial of the OX40 agonist ivuxolimab. These TCRs come from an adult with an advanced solid tumor such as melanoma, head and neck, liver or kidney cancer. Both conserved end residues are part of each CDR3. Each record gives: V gene, clone size, J gene, D gene, CDR3 protein, CDR3 DNA. D genes are given only for firm matches. Only some rows state a clone size, as once, few, many or a class for expanded clones.

TRBV30	few	TRBJ1-3	TRBD1	CAWTLPKGAGGGNTIYF	TGTGCCTGGACCCTCCCCAAAGGGGCAGGGGGTGGGAACACCATATATTTT
TRBV6-5	-	TRBJ1-1	-	CASSYGQNTEAFF	TGTGCCAGCAGTTACGGACAGAACACTGAAGCTTTCTTT
TRBV19	few	TRBJ2-1	-	CASSPWAGNEQFF	TGTGCCAGTAGTCCCTGGGCGGGAAATGAGCAGTTCTTC
TRBV5-4	once	TRBJ2-3	TRBD2	CASSPLKAGASTDTQYF	TGTGCCAGCAGCCCCCTTAAGGCGGGAGCTAGCACAGATACGCAGTATTTT
TRBV7-3	-	TRBJ2-3	TRBD2	CASSSQREGQADTQYF	TGTGCCAGCAGCTCCCAGCGGGAGGGCCAGGCAGATACGCAGTATTTT
TRBV10-3	once	TRBJ1-1	TRBD1	CAISEPDRGNEAFF	TGTGCCATCAGTGAGCCGGACAGGGGGAATGAAGCTTTCTTT
TRBV28	medium-sized	TRBJ2-2	TRBD1	CASSPDREHGELFF	TGTGCCAGCAGCCCAGACAGGGAGCATGGGGAGCTGTTTTTT
TRBV7-2	-	TRBJ2-7	-	CASSLIRLPLTEQYF	TGTGCCAGCAGCTTAATCAGGCTACCCTTAACCGAGCAGTACTTC
TRBV7-9	once	TRBJ1-3	-	CASSSDTTGAGNTIYF	TGTGCCAGCAGCTCAGATACGACAGGAGCTGGAAACACCATATATTTT
TRBV27	-	TRBJ2-3	-	CASAPNALTDTQYF	TGTGCCAGCGCTCCCAACGCCCTCACGGATACGCAGTATTTT
TRBV28	large	TRBJ2-7	-	CASSPRGPYEQYF	TGTGCCAGCAGCCCCAGGGGCCCTTACGAGCAGTACTTC
TRBV27	-	TRBJ2-1	-	CASSLGYEQFF	TGTGCCAGCAGTTTAGGTTATGAGCAGTTCTTC
TRBV5-1	-	TRBJ2-1	-	CASSLLGGAPYNEQFF	TGCGCCAGCAGCCTACTGGGGGGGGCACCCTACAATGAGCAGTTCTTC
TRBV10-3	once	TRBJ2-1	TRBD2	CAISPGTTGNEQFF	TGTGCCATCTCCCCGGGGACTACCGGTAATGAGCAGTTCTTC
TRBV5-4	-	TRBJ2-7	-	CASSFGYEQYF	TGTGCCAGCAGCTTTGGGTACGAGCAGTACTTC
TRBV30	few	TRBJ2-7	TRBD1	CAWCGGTGVYEQYF	TGTGCCTGGTGTGGCGGGACAGGGGTGTACGAGCAGTACTTC
TRBV5-6	-	TRBJ2-3	TRBD2	CASSWGLDLDTQYF	TGTGCCAGCAGCTGGGGACTAGACCTAGATACGCAGTATTTT
TRBV10-2	-	TRBJ1-4	-	CASSESASREKLFF	TGCGCCAGCAGTGAGTCGGCCAGCAGGGAAAAACTGTTTTTT
TRBV6-1	-	TRBJ1-1	-	CASSEKGTWPTEAFF	TGTGCCAGCAGTGAAAAGGGGACATGGCCCACTGAAGCTTTCTTT
TRBV29-1	-	TRBJ2-7	-	CSSRGGNEQYF	TGCAGCTCACGTGGGGGCAACGAGCAGTACTTC
TRBV27	-	TRBJ2-3	-	CASSAGYTDTQYF	TGTGCCAGCAGTGCAGGATACACAGATACGCAGTATTTT
TRBV6-1	medium-sized	TRBJ2-7	-	CASSPYLEGDEQYF	TGTGCCAGCAGCCCCTACCTCGAGGGCGACGAGCAGTACTTC
TRBV7-6	-	TRBJ2-7	TRBD2	CASSPSTSGSYEQYF	TGTGCCAGCAGCCCAAGTACTAGCGGGAGCTACGAGCAGTACTTC
TRBV10-3	-	TRBJ1-1	TRBD1	CAISELGTGMNTEAFF	TGTGCCATCAGTGAGTTAGGGACAGGGATGAACACTGAAGCTTTCTTT
TRBV7-2	-	TRBJ2-7	TRBD2	CASSFRTSGSRYEQYF	TGTGCCAGCAGCTTTCGGACTAGCGGGAGCCGGTACGAGCAGTACTTC
TRBV6-6	-	TRBJ1-4	-	CASRDILFALFF	TGTGCCAGCCGGGACATCCTTTTTGCGCTGTTTTTT
TRBV28	-	TRBJ2-7	-	CASSEAPAGWNYEQYF	TGTGCCAGCAGTGAGGCACCGGCAGGGTGGAACTACGAGCAGTACTTC
TRBV5-5	-	TRBJ2-7	-	CASSLGPESSYEQYF	TGTGCCAGCAGCTTGGGGCCCGAGAGCTCCTACGAGCAGTACTTC
TRBV7-6	-	TRBJ1-4	-	CASSRSQDLEKLFF	TGTGCCAGCAGCCGATCACAGGATCTTGAAAAACTGTTTTTT
TRBV9	-	TRBJ2-7	TRBD2	CASSVGGSGSEQYF	TGTGCCAGCAGCGTGGGCGGGAGTGGGAGCGAGCAGTACTTC